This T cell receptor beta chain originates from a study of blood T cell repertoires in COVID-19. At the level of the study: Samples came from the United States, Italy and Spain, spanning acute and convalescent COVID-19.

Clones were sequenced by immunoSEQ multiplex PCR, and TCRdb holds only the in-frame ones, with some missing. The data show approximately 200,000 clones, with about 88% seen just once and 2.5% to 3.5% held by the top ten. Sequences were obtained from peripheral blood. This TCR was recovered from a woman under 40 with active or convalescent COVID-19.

The CDR3, as DNA: TGCGCCAGTTGGGGAGGGGAGCATAATTCACCCCTCCACTTT. Amino acid sequence: CASWGGEHNSPLHF. The gene calls are TRBV10-2 and TRBJ1-6; TRBD1 is a possible D gene (5 bases). The CDR3 totals 14 residues. Germline assignment: CDR1 WSHSY and CDR2 SAAADI. Trimming shortened V by 9 bases and J by 5 bases, and 14 bases separated the two germline ends.